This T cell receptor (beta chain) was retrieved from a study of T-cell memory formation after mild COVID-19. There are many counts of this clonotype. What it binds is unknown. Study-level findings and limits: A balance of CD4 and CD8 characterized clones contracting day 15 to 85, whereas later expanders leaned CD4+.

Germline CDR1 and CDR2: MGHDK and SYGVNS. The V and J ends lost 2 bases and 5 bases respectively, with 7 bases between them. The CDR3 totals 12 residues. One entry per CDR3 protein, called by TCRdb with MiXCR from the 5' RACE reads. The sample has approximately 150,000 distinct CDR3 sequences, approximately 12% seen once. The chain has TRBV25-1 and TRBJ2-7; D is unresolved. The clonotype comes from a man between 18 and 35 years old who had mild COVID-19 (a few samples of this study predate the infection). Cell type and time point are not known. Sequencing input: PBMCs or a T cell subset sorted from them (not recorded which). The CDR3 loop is CASSEGKNEQYF. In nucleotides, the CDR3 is TGTGCCAGCAGTGAAGGGAAAAACGAGCAGTACTTC.